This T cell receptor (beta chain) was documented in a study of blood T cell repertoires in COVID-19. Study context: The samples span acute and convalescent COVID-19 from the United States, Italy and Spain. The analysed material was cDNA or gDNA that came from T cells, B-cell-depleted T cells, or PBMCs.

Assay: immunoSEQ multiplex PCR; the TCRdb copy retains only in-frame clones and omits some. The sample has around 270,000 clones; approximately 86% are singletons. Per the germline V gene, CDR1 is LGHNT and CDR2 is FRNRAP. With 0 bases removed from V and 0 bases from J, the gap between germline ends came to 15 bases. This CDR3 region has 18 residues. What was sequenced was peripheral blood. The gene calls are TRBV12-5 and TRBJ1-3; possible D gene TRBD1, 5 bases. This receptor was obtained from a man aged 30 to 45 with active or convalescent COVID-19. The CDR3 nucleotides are TGTGCTAGTGGTTTGGTACTCTCGCCAGGGCTCTCTGGAAACACCATATATTTT. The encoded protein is CASGLVLSPGLSGNTIYF.